A selection of T cell receptor beta chains follows, all from one sample in a study of tumor T cells in aggressive B-cell lymphoma. TCRdb's copy holds only in-frame clones and misses some; the assay was immunoSEQ multiplex PCR. The data hold about 360 clones, with 90% to 95% observed a single time. Material for sequencing was tumor tissue. The origin of the receptors is an adult with diffuse large B cell lymphoma. Both conserved end residues are part of each CDR3. A D gene is named only where the DNA matches it firmly. Rows give clone size only sometimes, using once, few, many, or a class for an expanded clone.

j_gene,abundance,d_gene,v_gene,CDR3aa,CDR3nt
TRBJ1-5,NA,NA,TRBV6-6,CASSPTGNNQPQHF,TGTGCCAGCAGTCCCACAGGGAACAATCAGCCCCAGCATTTT
TRBJ2-3,NA,NA,TRBV5-4,CASSLGAIITQTDTQYF,TGTGCCAGCAGCTTGGGAGCGATAATCACCCAGACAGATACGCAGTATTTT
TRBJ1-2,once,TRBD1,TRBV7-9,CASSLDEQGYGYTF,TGTGCCAGCAGCTTAGATGAACAGGGGTATGGCTACACCTTC
TRBJ2-5,NA,NA,TRBV11-2,CASSPPVETQYF,TGTGCCAGCAGCCCCCCCGTGGAGACCCAGTACTTC
TRBJ2-7,NA,TRBD1,TRBV28,CASSLGQTKSPKYF,TGTGCCAGCAGTTTGGGACAGACGAAGTCGCCCAAGTACTTC
TRBJ2-5,NA,TRBD1,TRBV29-1,CSVERTGNSVRETQYF,TGCAGCGTTGAGAGGACAGGGAACAGCGTCCGAGAGACCCAGTACTTC
TRBJ1-1,NA,NA,TRBV28,CASSLAGLGTEAFF,TGTGCCAGCAGCCTCGCAGGTCTGGGCACTGAAGCTTTCTTT
TRBJ1-3,NA,NA,TRBV18,CASSPGLVGAISSGNTIYF,TGTGCCAGCTCACCAGGTCTGGTGGGGGCCATTAGCTCTGGAAACACCATATATTTT
TRBJ2-1,NA,TRBD2,TRBV7-6,CASSTRTSGEQFF,TGTGCCAGCAGCACCCGGACTAGCGGGGAGCAGTTCTTC
TRBJ1-1,once,NA,TRBV25-1,CATRHIHTEAFF,TGTGCCACGCGGCACATCCACACTGAAGCTTTCTTT
TRBJ1-4,NA,TRBD1,TRBV19,CASALRQGATNEKLFF,TGTGCCAGTGCACTGAGACAGGGCGCAACTAATGAAAAACTGTTCTTT
TRBJ2-7,NA,TRBD1,TRBV23-1,CASPRDRGISYEQYF,TGCGCCAGCCCCCGAGACAGGGGGATCTCCTACGAGCAGTACTTC
TRBJ1-3,NA,NA,TRBV18,CASSPGLAGAISSGNTIYF,TGTGCCAGCTCACCAGGTCTGGCAGGGGCCATTAGCTCTGGAAACACCATATATTTT
TRBJ1-1,NA,NA,TRBV5-4,CASSLQGSAEAFF,TGTGCCAGCAGCTTGCAAGGTAGCGCTGAAGCTTTCTTT
TRBJ2-7,NA,NA,TRBV28,CASSPIAVSSYEQYF,TGTGCCAGCAGTCCAATAGCTGTAAGCTCCTACGAGCAGTACTTC
TRBJ1-1,NA,NA,TRBV10-2,CASSESNEVNTEAFF,TGCGCCAGCAGTGAGTCGAATGAGGTAAACACTGAAGCTTTCTTT
TRBJ2-3,NA,TRBD2,TRBV9,CASGAGGSDTQYF,TGTGCCAGCGGTGCGGGGGGCTCAGATACGCAGTATTTT
TRBJ1-3,NA,NA,TRBV6-1,CASSEDGGPGNTIYF,TGTGCCAGCAGTGAAGATGGGGGCCCTGGAAACACCATATATTTT
TRBJ2-1,NA,NA,TRBV7-9,CASSWAYEQFF,TGTGCCAGCAGCTGGGCGTATGAGCAGTTCTTC
TRBJ2-7,NA,TRBD1,TRBV28,CASSSGQGVYEQYF,TGTGCCAGCAGTTCGGGACAGGGGGTCTACGAGCAGTACTTC
TRBJ1-2,NA,NA,TRBV10-1,CASRSGDYQLYGYTF,TGCGCCAGCAGGTCAGGGGACTACCAACTATATGGCTACACCTTC
TRBJ2-1,NA,TRBD2,TRBV30,CAWKLLAESYNEQFF,TGTGCCTGGAAGCTACTAGCGGAGTCCTACAATGAGCAGTTCTTC
TRBJ2-3,once,NA,TRBV4-1,CASSPEADTQYF,TGCGCCAGCAGCCCCGAGGCAGATACGCAGTATTTT
TRBJ1-2,once,TRBD1,TRBV9,CASSVVDRGDGYTF,TGTGCCAGCAGCGTAGTTGACAGGGGGGATGGCTACACCTTC
TRBJ2-3,NA,TRBD2,TRBV5-8,CASSLMWGGRTDTQYF,TGTGCCAGCAGCTTGATGTGGGGGGGACGCACAGATACGCAGTATTTT
TRBJ1-5,NA,NA,TRBV10-3,CAISESQALSNQPQHF,TGTGCCATCAGTGAGTCCCAGGCCCTATCCAATCAGCCCCAGCATTTT
TRBJ1-1,NA,NA,TRBV30,CAWSVYLGPVNTEAFF,TGTGCCTGGAGTGTTTATTTGGGGCCAGTGAACACTGAAGCTTTCTTT
TRBJ1-2,NA,NA,TRBV11-2,CASSENRVSYGYTF,TGTGCCAGCAGCGAAAACAGGGTTAGTTATGGCTACACCTTC
TRBJ2-7,NA,TRBD2,TRBV4-1,CASSAIGGGRAAYEQYF,TGCGCCAGCAGCGCCATAGGGGGCGGGAGGGCCGCCTACGAGCAGTACTTC
TRBJ1-3,NA,TRBD1,TRBV29-1,CSVDWTGDGNTIYF,TGCAGCGTTGATTGGACAGGCGACGGAAACACCATATATTTT
TRBJ2-7,NA,NA,TRBV28,CASSLSQSYEQYF,TGTGCCAGCAGTTTGTCCCAATCCTACGAGCAGTACTTC
TRBJ1-3,NA,NA,TRBV30,CAWSRYLSSGNTIYF,TGTGCCTGGAGTCGATACTTAAGCTCTGGAAACACCATATATTTT
TRBJ2-5,NA,TRBD1,TRBV9,CASSEGQGRGETQYF,TGTGCCAGCAGCGAGGGACAGGGGAGGGGAGAGACCCAGTACTTC
TRBJ1-2,NA,NA,TRBV16,CASSQGDTYLSNYGYTF,TGTGCCAGCAGCCAAGGGGACACGTACTTATCTAACTATGGCTACACCTTC
TRBJ2-5,NA,NA,TRBV5-1,CASSLGDTALQETQYF,TGCGCCAGCAGCTTGGGGGACACTGCCCTCCAAGAGACCCAGTACTTC
TRBJ1-5,NA,TRBD1,TRBV5-8,CASSPQQGVPQHF,TGTGCCAGCAGCCCGCAACAGGGGGTGCCCCAGCATTTT
TRBJ2-7,NA,TRBD1,TRBV19,CASSKRQGAYEQYF,TGTGCCAGTAGTAAGCGACAGGGGGCCTACGAGCAGTACTTC
TRBJ2-7,NA,TRBD1,TRBV5-1,CASSVTGDEQYF,TGCGCCAGCAGCGTGACAGGGGACGAGCAGTACTTC
TRBJ2-1,NA,TRBD1,TRBV27,CASRTTGGREQFF,TGTGCCAGCAGAACGACAGGGGGCCGTGAGCAGTTCTTC
TRBJ2-1,once,TRBD1,TRBV6-5,CASSSRQGAHEQFF,TGTGCCAGCAGTTCCCGACAGGGGGCCCATGAGCAGTTCTTC
TRBJ1-6,NA,NA,TRBV10-1,CASSAGTPGNSPLHF,TGCGCCAGCAGCGCAGGGACACCGGGGAATTCACCCCTCCACTTT
TRBJ2-5,NA,TRBD2,TRBV29-1,CPAAGGRVTLETQYF,TGCCCCGCTGCGGGGGGCAGGGTAACGTTAGAGACCCAGTACTTC
TRBJ2-3,NA,NA,TRBV6-5,CASSKGPGNTQYF,TGTGCCAGCAGTAAGGGGCCGGGCAATACGCAGTATTTT
TRBJ1-1,NA,TRBD1,TRBV15,CATSSRTGDTEAFF,TGTGCCACCAGCTCCCGGACAGGGGACACTGAAGCTTTCTTT
TRBJ2-5,once,NA,TRBV28,CASSLVSVWETQYF,TGTGCCAGCAGTTTGGTCAGCGTCTGGGAGACCCAGTACTTC
TRBJ2-3,NA,NA,TRBV30,CAWSVQGSDTQYF,TGTGCCTGGAGTGTTCAGGGATCAGATACGCAGTATTTT
TRBJ2-2,NA,NA,TRBV11-3,CVSSLVGGPGELFF,TGTGTCAGCAGCTTAGTGGGAGGCCCCGGGGAGCTGTTTTTT
TRBJ1-4,NA,TRBD1,TRBV27,CASRPGQTSEKLFF,TGTGCCAGCCGACCGGGACAGACCTCGGAAAAACTGTTTTTT
TRBJ2-1,NA,NA,TRBV28,CASSFDLRNEQFF,TGTGCCAGCAGTTTTGACTTGAGGAATGAGCAGTTCTTC
TRBJ1-5,NA,NA,TRBV30,CAWSVAANQPQHF,TGTGCCTGGAGTGTGGCGGCCAATCAGCCCCAGCATTTT